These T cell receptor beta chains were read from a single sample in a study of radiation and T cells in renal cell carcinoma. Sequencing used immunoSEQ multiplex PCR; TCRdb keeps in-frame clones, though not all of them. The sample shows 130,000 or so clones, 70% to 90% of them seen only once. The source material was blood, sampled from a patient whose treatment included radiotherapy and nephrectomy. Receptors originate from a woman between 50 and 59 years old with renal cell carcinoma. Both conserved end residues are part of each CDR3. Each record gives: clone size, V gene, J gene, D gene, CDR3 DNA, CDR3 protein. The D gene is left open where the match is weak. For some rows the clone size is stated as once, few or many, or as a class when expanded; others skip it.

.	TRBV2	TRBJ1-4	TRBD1	TGTGCCAGCAGCGAACAGGGGCGGGGAGCTAATGAAAAACTGTTTTTT	CASSEQGRGANEKLFF
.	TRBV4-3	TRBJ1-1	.	TGCGCCAGCAGCCACGCCCTGTCGGGGAGCTCCTATGAAGCTTTCTTT	CASSHALSGSSYEAFF
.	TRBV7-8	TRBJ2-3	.	TGTGCCAGCAGCTTGCTCGCGGGGTTAGATACGCAGTATTTT	CASSLLAGLDTQYF
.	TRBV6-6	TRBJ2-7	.	TGTGCCAGCAGTTACTTGAACGAGCAGTACTTC	CASSYLNEQYF
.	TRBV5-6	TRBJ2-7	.	TGTGCCAGCAGCCCCACATTATCCGGGGGATACGAGCAGTACTTC	CASSPTLSGGYEQYF
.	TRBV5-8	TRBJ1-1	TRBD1	TGTGCCAGCAGCTTGGTCCGGGACAGGGGGGGGGAAGCTTTCTTT	CASSLVRDRGGEAFF
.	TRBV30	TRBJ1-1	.	TGTGCCTGGAGCGATAACCCCACATCATGGGCTCAAGCTTTCTTT	CAWSDNPTSWAQAFF
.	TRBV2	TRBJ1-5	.	TGTGCCAGCAGTGGGGCTAGCGAGGGTCAGCCCCAGCATTTT	CASSGASEGQPQHF
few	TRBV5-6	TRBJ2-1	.	TGTGCCAGCAGCTTTAGCCATGTAGTGTCCAATGAGCAGTTCTTC	CASSFSHVVSNEQFF
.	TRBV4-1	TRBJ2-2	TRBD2	TGCGCCAGCAGCCAAGAGACTAGCGGGAACACCGGGGAGCTGTTTTTT	CASSQETSGNTGELFF
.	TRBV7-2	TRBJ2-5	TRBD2	TGTGCCAGCAGCTTTTCAAGCGGGAGGGCGGGAGAGACCCAGTACTTC	CASSFSSGRAGETQYF
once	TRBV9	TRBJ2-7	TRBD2	TGTGCCAGCAGCGTAGGACTAGCGGGAGTCGGCTACGAGCAGTACTTC	CASSVGLAGVGYEQYF
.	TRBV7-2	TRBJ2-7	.	TGTGCCAGCAGCTTAGCGCGGAATAGCCCCTACGAGCAGTACTTC	CASSLARNSPYEQYF
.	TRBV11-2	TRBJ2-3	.	TGTGCCAGCAGTCCCGGGGGCAGGGATACGCAGTATTTT	CASSPGGRDTQYF
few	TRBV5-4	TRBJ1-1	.	TGTGCCATGGGGCTGGGCACTGAAGCTTTCTTT	CAMGLGTEAFF
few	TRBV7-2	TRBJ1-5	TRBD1	TGTGCCAGCAGCTTAGGACAGGGTAGCAATCAGCCCCAGCATTTT	CASSLGQGSNQPQHF
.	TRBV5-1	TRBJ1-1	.	TGCGCCAGCAGCTTGGGGGTGAGGAACACTGAAGCTTTCTTT	CASSLGVRNTEAFF
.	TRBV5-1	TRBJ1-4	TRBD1	TGCGCCAGCAGCACCGGGGACAGCACTAATGAAAAACTGTTTTTT	CASSTGDSTNEKLFF
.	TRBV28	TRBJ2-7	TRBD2	TGTGCCAGCAGCCTCGGGGGGTCGGGGTACGAGCAGTACTTC	CASSLGGSGYEQYF
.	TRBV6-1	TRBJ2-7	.	TGTGCCAGCCCGGCTATCTACGAGCAGTACTTC	CASPAIYEQYF
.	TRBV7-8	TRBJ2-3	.	TGTGCCAGCAGCTTCGGGGAAGCAGATACGCAGTATTTT	CASSFGEADTQYF
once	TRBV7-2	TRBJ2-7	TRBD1	TGTGCCAGCAGCCAAGGGGGCTTGTACGAGCAGTACTTC	CASSQGGLYEQYF
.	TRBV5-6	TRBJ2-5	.	TGTGCCAGCAGCTTTGATAAGGGAAGATTCCAAGAGACCCAGTACTTC	CASSFDKGRFQETQYF
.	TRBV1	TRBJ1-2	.	TGCACCAGCAGCCAGGGCCCCTACTACACCTTC	CTSSQGPYYTF
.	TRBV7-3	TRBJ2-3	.	TGTGCCAGCAGCTTAAGCCCCCGGGCCCTGGGGAGCACAGATACGCAGTATTTT	CASSLSPRALGSTDTQYF
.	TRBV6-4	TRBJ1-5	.	TGTGCCAGCAGTGAATGGCGGGGTCAGCCCCAGCATTTT	CASSEWRGQPQHF
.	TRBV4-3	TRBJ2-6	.	TGCGCCAGCAGCCAAGATTGGGCAGGCCTAGAGGGGGCCAACGTCCTGACTTTC	CASSQDWAGLEGANVLTF
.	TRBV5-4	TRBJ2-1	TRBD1	TGTGCCAGCAGCGCTACTTCCGGGACAGGGAATGAGCAGTTCTTC	CASSATSGTGNEQFF
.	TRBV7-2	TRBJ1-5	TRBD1	TGTGCCAGCAGCTTAGGACAGGGGGTCAATCAGCCCCAGCATTTT	CASSLGQGVNQPQHF
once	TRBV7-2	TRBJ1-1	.	TGTGCCAGCAGCTTAGGCACGGGGCTGAACACTGAAGCTTTCTTT	CASSLGTGLNTEAFF
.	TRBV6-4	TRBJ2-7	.	TGTGCCAGCAAGGACCGCTACGAGCAGTACTTC	CASKDRYEQYF
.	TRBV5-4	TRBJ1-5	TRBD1	TGTGCCAGCAGCTTACAGGGGGCTAGCAATCAGCCCCAGCATTTT	CASSLQGASNQPQHF
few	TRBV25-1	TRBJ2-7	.	TGTGCCAGCAGTGAATTGGAGCACTCCGAGCAGTACTTC	CASSELEHSEQYF
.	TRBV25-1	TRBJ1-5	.	TGTGCCAGCAGTAGGGGAGGGAATCAGCCCCAGCATTTT	CASSRGGNQPQHF